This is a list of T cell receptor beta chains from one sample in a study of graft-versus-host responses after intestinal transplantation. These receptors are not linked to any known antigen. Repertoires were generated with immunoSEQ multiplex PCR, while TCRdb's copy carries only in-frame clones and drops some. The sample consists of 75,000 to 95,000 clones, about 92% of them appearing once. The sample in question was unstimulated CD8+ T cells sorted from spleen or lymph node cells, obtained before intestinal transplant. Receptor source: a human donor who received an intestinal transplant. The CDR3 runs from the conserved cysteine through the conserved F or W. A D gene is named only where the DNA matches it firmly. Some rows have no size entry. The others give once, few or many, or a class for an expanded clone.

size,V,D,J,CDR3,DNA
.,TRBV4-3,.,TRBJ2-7,CASSQEQEEGFYEQYF,TGCGCCAGCAGCCAAGAACAGGAGGAGGGGTTCTACGAGCAGTACTTC
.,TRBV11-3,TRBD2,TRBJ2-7,CASSSNGLATEQYF,TGTGCCAGCAGCTCAAATGGACTAGCAACCGAGCAGTACTTC
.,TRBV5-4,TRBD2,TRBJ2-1,CASSLDPVTSGGEQFF,TGTGCCAGCAGCTTGGACCCCGTGACTAGCGGGGGGGAGCAGTTCTTC
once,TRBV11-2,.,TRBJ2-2,CASSYSPGELFF,TGTGCCAGCAGCTACAGCCCCGGGGAGCTGTTTTTT
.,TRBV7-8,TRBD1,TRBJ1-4,CASSDKQGPNEKLFF,TGTGCCAGCAGCGATAAACAGGGGCCTAATGAAAAACTGTTTTTT
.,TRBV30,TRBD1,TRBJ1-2,CAWSWTGDGYTF,TGTGCCTGGAGTTGGACAGGGGATGGCTACACCTTC
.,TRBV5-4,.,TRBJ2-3,CASSPTQIMGDTQYF,TGTGCCAGCAGTCCTACTCAGATCATGGGCGATACGCAGTATTTT
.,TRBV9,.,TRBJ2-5,CASSPDSPPETQYF,TGTGCCAGCAGCCCAGACTCCCCCCCAGAGACCCAGTACTTC
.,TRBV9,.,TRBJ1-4,CASSEGDSADEKLFF,TGTGCCAGCAGCGAGGGAGATAGTGCGGATGAAAAACTGTTTTTT
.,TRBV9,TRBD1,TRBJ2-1,CASSVGFLGQGKGEQFF,TGTGCCAGCAGCGTAGGCTTTTTAGGACAGGGGAAAGGTGAGCAGTTCTTC
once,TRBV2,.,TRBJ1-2,CASSLTGCTF,TGTGCCAGCAGCCTTACAGGGTGCACCTTC
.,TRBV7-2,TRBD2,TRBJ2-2,CASSAPQRGANTGELFF,TGTGCCAGCAGCGCCCCCCAGCGGGGGGCAAACACCGGGGAGCTGTTTTTT
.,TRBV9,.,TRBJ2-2,CASSVARDTGELFF,TGTGCCAGCAGCGTAGCTCGGGACACCGGGGAGCTGTTTTTT
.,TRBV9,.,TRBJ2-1,CASSVGLSGSSYNEQFF,TGTGCCAGCAGCGTGGGACTTTCGGGGAGCTCCTACAATGAGCAGTTCTTC
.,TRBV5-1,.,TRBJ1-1,CASSLGTDMNTEAFF,TGCGCCAGCAGCTTGGGGACGGACATGAACACTGAAGCTTTCTTT
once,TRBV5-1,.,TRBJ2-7,CASSFGTLSYEQYF,TGCGCCAGCAGCTTCGGGACACTCTCCTACGAGCAGTACTTC
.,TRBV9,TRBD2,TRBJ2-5,CASSVRGGSRETQYF,TGTGCCAGCAGCGTTCGGGGGGGGTCACGGGAGACCCAGTACTTC
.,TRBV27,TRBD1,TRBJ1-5,CASSPWTGGNQPQHF,TGTGCCAGCAGTCCCTGGACAGGCGGCAATCAGCCCCAGCATTTT
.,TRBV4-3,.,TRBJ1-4,CASSQDGPINEKLFF,TGCGCCAGCAGCCAAGATGGGCCGATTAATGAAAAACTGTTTTTT
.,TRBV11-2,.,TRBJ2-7,CASSAWGNPSYEQYF,TGTGCCAGCAGCGCGTGGGGCAACCCCTCCTACGAGCAGTACTTC
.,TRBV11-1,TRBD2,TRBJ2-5,CTSSLVKAGAQETQYF,TGTACCAGCAGCTTAGTAAAAGCGGGGGCCCAAGAGACCCAGTACTTC
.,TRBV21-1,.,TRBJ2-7,CASSYSQAFYEQYF,TGTGCCAGCAGCTATTCTCAGGCTTTCTACGAGCAGTACTTC
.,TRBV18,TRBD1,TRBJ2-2,CASSYRGTGELFF,TGTGCCAGCTCCTACAGGGGGACCGGGGAGCTGTTTTTT
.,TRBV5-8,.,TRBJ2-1,CASSLHPNEQFF,TGTGCCAGCAGCTTGCATCCCAATGAGCAGTTCTTC
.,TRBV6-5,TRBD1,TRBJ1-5,CASSYGQGDGMPQHF,TGTGCCAGCAGTTACGGGCAGGGGGATGGCATGCCCCAGCATTTT
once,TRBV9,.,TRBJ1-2,CASSLAIQDNYGYTF,TGTGCCAGCAGCCTCGCGATCCAGGATAACTATGGCTACACCTTC
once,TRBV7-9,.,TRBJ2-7,CASSWQGEQYF,TGTGCCAGCAGCTGGCAGGGCGAGCAGTACTTC
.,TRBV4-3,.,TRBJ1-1,CASSQVGGGEAFF,TGCGCCAGCAGCCAAGTAGGGGGTGGTGAAGCTTTCTTT
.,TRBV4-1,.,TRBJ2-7,CASSQVQGALYEQYF,TGCGCCAGCAGCCAAGTACAGGGCGCCCTTTACGAGCAGTACTTC
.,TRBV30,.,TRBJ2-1,CAWSSDSYNEQFF,TGTGCCTGGAGCTCGGACAGCTACAATGAGCAGTTCTTC
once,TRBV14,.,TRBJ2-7,CASSHSPGNYEQYF,TGTGCCAGCAGCCATAGTCCGGGGAACTACGAGCAGTACTTC
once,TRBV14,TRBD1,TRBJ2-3,CASSQVPGQQSYSTDTQYF,TGTGCCAGCAGCCAAGTTCCGGGACAGCAAAGCTATAGCACAGATACGCAGTATTTT
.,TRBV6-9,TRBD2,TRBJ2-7,CASSYSTRGDSYEQYF,TGTGCCAGCAGTTATTCGACCCGGGGGGACTCCTACGAGCAGTACTTC
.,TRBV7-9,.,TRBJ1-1,CASSPGGTEAFF,TGTGCCAGCAGCCCCGGGGGCACTGAAGCTTTCTTT
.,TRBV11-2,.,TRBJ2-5,CASRRHPYQETQYF,TGTGCCAGCAGACGACACCCGTACCAAGAGACCCAGTACTTC
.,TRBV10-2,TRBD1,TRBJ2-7,CASSGQGISYEQYF,TGCGCCAGCTCAGGACAGGGGATTTCCTACGAGCAGTACTTC
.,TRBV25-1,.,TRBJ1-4,CASSESGQTYRANEKLFF,TGTGCCAGCAGTGAATCCGGCCAGACCTATCGGGCTAATGAAAAACTGTTTTTT
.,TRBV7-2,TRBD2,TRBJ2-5,CASSLAGTRIQETQYF,TGTGCCAGCAGCTTAGCAGGGACTAGGATACAAGAGACCCAGTACTTC
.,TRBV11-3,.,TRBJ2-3,CASSPVSTDTQYF,TGTGCCAGCAGCCCCGTGAGCACAGATACGCAGTATTTT
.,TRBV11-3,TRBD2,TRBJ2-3,CASSPVLAGGHDTQYF,TGTGCCAGCAGTCCCGTATTAGCGGGGGGGCACGATACGCAGTATTTT
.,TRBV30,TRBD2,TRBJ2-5,CAWRYLAGLQETQYF,TGTGCCTGGAGATATCTAGCGGGATTACAAGAGACCCAGTACTTC
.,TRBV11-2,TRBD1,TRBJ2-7,CASSDPGTGVYEQYF,TGTGCCAGCAGCGATCCCGGGACAGGGGTCTACGAGCAGTACTTC
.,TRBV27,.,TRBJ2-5,CASSLSWGLQETQYF,TGTGCCAGCAGTTTATCGTGGGGGCTTCAAGAGACCCAGTACTTC
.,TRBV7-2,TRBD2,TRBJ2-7,CASSLVGGGAYEQYF,TGTGCCAGCAGCTTAGTAGGCGGGGGGGCCTACGAGCAGTACTTC
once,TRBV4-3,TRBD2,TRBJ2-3,CASSQRKAGGGTDTQYF,TGCGCCAGCAGCCAACGAAAAGCGGGGGGGGGCACAGATACGCAGTATTTT
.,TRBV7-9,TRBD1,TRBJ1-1,CASSLTGGRPTEAFF,TGTGCCAGCAGCTTGACAGGGGGAAGGCCCACTGAAGCTTTCTTT
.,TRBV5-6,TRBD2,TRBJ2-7,CASSSLSPAGLRYEQYF,TGTGCCAGCAGCTCTCTTTCCCCAGCGGGGTTACGTTACGAGCAGTACTTC
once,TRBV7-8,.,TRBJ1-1,CASSLVGGGSASNTEAFF,TGTGCCAGCAGCTTAGTAGGGGGGGGATCGGCCTCGAACACTGAAGCTTTCTTT
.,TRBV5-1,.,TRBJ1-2,CASRDEREGFYGYTF,TGCGCCAGCAGGGATGAGCGGGAGGGATTCTATGGCTACACCTTC
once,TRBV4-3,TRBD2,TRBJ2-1,CASSQAAGLANYNEQFF,TGCGCCAGCAGCCAAGCCGCCGGACTAGCGAACTACAATGAGCAGTTCTTC
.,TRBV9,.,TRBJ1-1,CASSVGTQATNTEAFF,TGTGCCAGCAGCGTCGGGACACAGGCTACTAACACTGAAGCTTTCTTT
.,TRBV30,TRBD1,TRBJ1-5,CAWSVDRDRGQPQHF,TGTGCCTGGAGTGTAGACCGGGACAGGGGACAGCCCCAGCATTTT
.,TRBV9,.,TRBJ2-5,CASSPPAEETQYF,TGTGCCAGCAGCCCCCCGGCGGAAGAGACCCAGTACTTC
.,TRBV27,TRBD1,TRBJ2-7,CASSLLGQGLSYEQYF,TGTGCCAGCAGTTTATTGGGACAGGGTCTCTCCTACGAGCAGTACTTC
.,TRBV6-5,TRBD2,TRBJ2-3,CATQAGGTDTQYF,TGTGCCACCCAAGCGGGGGGCACAGATACGCAGTATTTT